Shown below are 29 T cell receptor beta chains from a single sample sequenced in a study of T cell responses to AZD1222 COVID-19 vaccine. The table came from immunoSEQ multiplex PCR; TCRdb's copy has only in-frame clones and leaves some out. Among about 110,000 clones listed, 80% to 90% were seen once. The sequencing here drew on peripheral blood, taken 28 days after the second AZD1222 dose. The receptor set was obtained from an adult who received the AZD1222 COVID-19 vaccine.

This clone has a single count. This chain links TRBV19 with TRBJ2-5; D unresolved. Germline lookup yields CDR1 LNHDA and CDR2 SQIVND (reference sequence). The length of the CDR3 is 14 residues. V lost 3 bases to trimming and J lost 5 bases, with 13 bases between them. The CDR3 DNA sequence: TGTGCCAGTAGTATCTTTAGCTCCGGGGAGACCCAGTACTTC. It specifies CASSIFSSGETQYF. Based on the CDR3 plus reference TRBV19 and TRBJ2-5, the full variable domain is DGGITQSPKYLFRKEGQNVTLSCEQNLNHDAMYWYRQDPGQGLRLIYYSQIVNDFQKGDIAEGYSVSREKKESFPLTVTSAQKNPTAFYLCASSIFSSGETQYFGPGTRLLVL.

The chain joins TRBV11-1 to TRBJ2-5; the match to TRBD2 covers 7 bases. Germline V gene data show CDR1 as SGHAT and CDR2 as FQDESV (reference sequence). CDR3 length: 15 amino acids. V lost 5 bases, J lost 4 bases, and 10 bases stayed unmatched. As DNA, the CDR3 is TGTGCCAGCAGCACTAGCCTAGCGGTCGGAGAGACCCAGTACTTC. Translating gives CASSTSLAVGETQYF.

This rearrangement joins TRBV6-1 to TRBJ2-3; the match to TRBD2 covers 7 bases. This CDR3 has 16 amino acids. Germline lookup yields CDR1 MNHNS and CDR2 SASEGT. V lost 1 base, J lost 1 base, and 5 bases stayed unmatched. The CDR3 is CASSEVGGSGTDTQYF. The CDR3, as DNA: TGTGCCAGCAGTGAAGTGGGGGGGAGCGGCACAGATACGCAGTATTTT.

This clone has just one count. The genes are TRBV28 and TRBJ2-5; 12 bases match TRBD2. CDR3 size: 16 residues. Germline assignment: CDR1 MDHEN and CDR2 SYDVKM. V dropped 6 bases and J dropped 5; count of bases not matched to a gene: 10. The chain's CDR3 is CASSKTSGGLEETQYF. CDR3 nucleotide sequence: TGTGCCAGCAGCAAGACTAGCGGGGGTCTTGAGGAGACCCAGTACTTC.

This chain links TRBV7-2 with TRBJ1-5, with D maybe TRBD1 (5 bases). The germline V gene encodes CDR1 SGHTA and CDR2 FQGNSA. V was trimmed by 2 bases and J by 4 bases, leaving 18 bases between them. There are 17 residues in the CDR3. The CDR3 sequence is CASSLRGGQGLNQPQHF. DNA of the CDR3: TGTGCCAGCAGCTTAAGAGGAGGGCAGGGTCTAAATCAGCCCCAGCATTTT.

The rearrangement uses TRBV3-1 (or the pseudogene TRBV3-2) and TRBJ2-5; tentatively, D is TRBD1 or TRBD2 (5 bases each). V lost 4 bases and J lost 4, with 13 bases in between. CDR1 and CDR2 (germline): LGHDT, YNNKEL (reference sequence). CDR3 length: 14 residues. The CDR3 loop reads CASSPSPGLETQYF. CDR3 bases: TGTGCCAGCAGCCCAAGTCCGGGGCTAGAGACCCAGTACTTC.

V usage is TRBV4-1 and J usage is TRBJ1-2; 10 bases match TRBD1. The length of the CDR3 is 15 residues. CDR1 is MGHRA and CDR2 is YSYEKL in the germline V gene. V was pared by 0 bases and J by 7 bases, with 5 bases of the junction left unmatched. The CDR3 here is CASSQDPGTGVGYTF. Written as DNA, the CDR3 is TGCGCCAGCAGCCAAGATCCGGGGACAGGGGTTGGCTACACCTTC.

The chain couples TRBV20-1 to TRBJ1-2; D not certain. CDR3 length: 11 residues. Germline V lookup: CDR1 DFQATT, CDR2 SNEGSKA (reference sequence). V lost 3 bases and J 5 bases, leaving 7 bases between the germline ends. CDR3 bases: TGCAGTGCTAGGGAGCAATATGGCTACACCTTC. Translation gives CSAREQYGYTF.

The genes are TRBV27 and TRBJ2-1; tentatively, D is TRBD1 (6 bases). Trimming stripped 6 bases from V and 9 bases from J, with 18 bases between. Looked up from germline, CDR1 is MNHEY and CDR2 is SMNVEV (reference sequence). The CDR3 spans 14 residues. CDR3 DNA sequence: TGTGCCAGCAGGGGGACATGGATTAGCTTTGAGCAGTTCTTC. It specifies CASRGTWISFEQFF.

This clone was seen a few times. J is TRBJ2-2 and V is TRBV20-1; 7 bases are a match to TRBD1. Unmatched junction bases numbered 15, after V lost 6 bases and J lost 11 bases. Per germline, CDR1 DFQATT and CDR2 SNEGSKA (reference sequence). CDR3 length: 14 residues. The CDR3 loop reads CSASAPSRGLELFF. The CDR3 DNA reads TGCAGTGCGAGTGCACCCAGTAGGGGGCTAGAGCTGTTTTTT.

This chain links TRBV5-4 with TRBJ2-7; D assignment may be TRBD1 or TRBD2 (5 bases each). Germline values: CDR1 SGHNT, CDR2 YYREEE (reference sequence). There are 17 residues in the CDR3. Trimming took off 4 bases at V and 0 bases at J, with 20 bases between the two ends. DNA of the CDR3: TGTGCCAGCAGCAGACCGTCGGGACCCCTGAGCTCCTACGAGCAGTACTTC. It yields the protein CASSRPSGPLSSYEQYF.

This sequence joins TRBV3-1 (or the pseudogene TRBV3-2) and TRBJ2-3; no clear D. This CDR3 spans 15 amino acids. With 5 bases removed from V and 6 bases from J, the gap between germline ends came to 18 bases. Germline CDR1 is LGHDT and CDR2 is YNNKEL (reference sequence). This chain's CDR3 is CASSTTNVRMDTQYF. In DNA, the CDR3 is TGTGCCAGCAGCACGACAAACGTCCGAATGGATACGCAGTATTTT.

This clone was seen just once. Written as DNA, the CDR3 is TGTGCCAGCAGTTACTCGAATGGGGATGGAAACACCATATATTTT. As protein: CASSYSNGDGNTIYF. The J gene is TRBJ1-3, the V gene TRBV6-5, with D uncertain. V lost 0 bases and J 3 bases, leaving 9 bases between the germline ends. The V gene's germline CDR1 is MNHEY and CDR2 SVGAGI. The CDR3 spans 15 residues.

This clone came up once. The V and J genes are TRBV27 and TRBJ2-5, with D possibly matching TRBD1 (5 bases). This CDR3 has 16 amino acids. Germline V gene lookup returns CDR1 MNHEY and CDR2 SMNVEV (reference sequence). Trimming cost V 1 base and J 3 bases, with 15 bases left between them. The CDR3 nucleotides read TGTGCCAGCAGTTTATTTTTGCCAAGGGGTGAAGAGACCCAGTACTTC. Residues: CASSLFLPRGEETQYF.

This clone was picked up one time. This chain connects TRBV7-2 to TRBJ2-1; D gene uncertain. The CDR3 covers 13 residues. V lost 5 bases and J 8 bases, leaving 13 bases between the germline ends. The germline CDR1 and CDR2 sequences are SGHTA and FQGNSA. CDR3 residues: CASSPLVLYEQFF. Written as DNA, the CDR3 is TGTGCCAGCAGCCCCTTAGTCCTCTATGAGCAGTTCTTC.

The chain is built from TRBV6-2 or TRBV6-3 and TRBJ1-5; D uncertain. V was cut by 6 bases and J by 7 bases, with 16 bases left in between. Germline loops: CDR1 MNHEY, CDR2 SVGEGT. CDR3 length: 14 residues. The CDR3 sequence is CASSHQSRHQPQHF. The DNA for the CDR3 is TGTGCCAGCAGCCACCAGAGTCGACACCAGCCCCAGCATTTT.

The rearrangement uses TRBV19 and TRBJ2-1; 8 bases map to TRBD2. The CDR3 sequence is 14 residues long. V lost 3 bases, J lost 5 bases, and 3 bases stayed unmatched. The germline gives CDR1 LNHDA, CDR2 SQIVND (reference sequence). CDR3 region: CASSIPGLDNEQFF. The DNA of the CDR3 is TGTGCCAGTAGTATCCCGGGACTAGACAATGAGCAGTTCTTC.

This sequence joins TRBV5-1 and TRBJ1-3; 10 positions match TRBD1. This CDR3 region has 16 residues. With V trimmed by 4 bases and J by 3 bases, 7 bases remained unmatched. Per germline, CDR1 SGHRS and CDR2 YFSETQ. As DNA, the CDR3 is TGCGCCAGCAGCCCCGAGACAGGGGGCATTGGAAACACCATATATTTT. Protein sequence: CASSPETGGIGNTIYF.

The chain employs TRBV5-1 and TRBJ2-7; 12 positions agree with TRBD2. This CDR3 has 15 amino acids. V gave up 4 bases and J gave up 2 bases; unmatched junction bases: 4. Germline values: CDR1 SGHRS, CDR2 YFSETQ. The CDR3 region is CASSRGLAGTYEQYF. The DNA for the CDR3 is TGCGCCAGCAGCCGCGGACTAGCGGGGACCTACGAGCAGTACTTC.

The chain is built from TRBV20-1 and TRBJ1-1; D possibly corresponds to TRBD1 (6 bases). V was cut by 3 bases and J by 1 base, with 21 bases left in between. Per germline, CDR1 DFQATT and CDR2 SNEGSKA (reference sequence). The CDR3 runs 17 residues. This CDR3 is CSASLRGGRGRNTEAFF. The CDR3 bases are TGCAGTGCTAGTCTAAGGGGGGGGAGAGGTCGGAACACTGAAGCTTTCTTT.

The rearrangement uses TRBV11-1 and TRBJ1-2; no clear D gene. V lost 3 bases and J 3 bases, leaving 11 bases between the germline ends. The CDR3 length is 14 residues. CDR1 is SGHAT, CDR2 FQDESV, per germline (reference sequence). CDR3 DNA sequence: TGTGCCAGCAGCTTGGAGTCGGGAGACTATGGCTACACCTTC. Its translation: CASSLESGDYGYTF.

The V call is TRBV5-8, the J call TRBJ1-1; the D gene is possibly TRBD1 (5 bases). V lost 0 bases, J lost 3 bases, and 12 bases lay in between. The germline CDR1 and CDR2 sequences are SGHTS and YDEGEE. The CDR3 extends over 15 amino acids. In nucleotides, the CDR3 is TGTGCCAGCAGCTTGGGCTCAAGAGGGGACACTGAAGCTTTCTTT. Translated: CASSLGSRGDTEAFF.

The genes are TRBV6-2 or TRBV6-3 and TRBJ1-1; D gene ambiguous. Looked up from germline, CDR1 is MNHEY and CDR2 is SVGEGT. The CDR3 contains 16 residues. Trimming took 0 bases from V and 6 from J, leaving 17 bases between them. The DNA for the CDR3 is TGTGCCAGCAGTTACTCTACTCTGGGTCCGATGTCTGAAGCTTTCTTT. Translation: CASSYSTLGPMSEAFF.

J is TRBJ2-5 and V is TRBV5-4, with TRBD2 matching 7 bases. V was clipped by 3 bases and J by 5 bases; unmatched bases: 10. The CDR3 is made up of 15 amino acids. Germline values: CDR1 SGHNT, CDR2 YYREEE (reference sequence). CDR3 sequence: CASSYGTIPTETQYF. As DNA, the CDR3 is TGTGCCAGCAGCTATGGGACTATCCCGACGGAGACCCAGTACTTC.

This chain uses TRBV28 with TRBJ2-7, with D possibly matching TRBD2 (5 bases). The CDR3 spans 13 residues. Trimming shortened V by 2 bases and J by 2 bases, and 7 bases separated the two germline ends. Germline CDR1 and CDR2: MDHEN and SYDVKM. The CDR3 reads CASSLLATYEQYF. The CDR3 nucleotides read TGTGCCAGCAGTTTACTAGCCACCTACGAGCAGTACTTC.

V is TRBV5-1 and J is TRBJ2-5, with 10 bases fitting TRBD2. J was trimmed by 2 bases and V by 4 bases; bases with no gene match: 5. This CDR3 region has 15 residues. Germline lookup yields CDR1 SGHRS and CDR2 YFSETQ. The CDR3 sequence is CASSPGLAVQETQYF. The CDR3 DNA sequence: TGCGCCAGCAGCCCCGGACTAGCGGTTCAAGAGACCCAGTACTTC.

CDR3: CSVVVTGGRGSGANVLTF. The DNA for the CDR3 is TGCAGCGTTGTGGTAACAGGGGGCAGGGGATCTGGGGCCAACGTCCTGACTTTC. The chain is built from TRBV29-1 and TRBJ2-6; 9 bases map to TRBD1. Unmatched junction bases numbered 11, after V lost 4 bases and J lost 1 base. Germline loops: CDR1 SQVTM, CDR2 ANQGSEA. CDR3 size: 18 residues.

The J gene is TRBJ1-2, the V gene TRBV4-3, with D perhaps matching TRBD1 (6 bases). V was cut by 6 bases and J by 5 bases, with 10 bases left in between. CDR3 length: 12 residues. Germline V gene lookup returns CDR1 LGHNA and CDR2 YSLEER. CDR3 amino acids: CASRQGEYGYTF. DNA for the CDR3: TGCGCCAGCAGACAGGGAGAGTATGGCTACACCTTC.

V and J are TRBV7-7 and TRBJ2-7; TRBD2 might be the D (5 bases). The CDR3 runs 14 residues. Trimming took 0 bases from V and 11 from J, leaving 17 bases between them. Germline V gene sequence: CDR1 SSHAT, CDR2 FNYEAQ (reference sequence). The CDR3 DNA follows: TGTGCCAGCAGCTTAGCGCTAGGGCGGCTAGCCAAGTACTTC. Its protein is CASSLALGRLAKYF.